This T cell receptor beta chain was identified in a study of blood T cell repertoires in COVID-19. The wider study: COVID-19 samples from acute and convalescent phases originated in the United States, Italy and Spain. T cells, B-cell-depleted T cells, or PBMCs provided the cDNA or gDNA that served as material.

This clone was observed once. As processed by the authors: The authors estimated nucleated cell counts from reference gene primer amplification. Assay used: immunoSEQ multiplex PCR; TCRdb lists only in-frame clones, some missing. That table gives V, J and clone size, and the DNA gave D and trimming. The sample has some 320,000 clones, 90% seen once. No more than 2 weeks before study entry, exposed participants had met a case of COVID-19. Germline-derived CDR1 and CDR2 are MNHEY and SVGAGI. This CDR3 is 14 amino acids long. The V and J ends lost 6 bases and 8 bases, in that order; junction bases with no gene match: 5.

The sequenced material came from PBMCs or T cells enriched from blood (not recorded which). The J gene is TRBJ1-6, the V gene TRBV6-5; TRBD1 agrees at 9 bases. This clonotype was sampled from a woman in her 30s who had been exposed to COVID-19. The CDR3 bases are TGTGCCAGCAGCCCGGGACAGGGCTATTCACCCCTCCACTTT. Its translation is CASSPGQGYSPLHF.